This TCR beta chain comes out of a study of vaccination effects on CD4 cells after COVID-19. Whole-study findings and limits: Mainly new clones induced by vaccination were found among post-vaccine spike-reactive clones in convalescents.

Libraries were prepared by immunoSEQ multiplex PCR; TCRdb keeps only in-frame clonotypes and omits some of them. The sample lists roughly 23,000 clones, roughly 76% seen once, with 16% in the top ten. The ends were cut back, 4 bases at V and 6 bases at J, with 16 bases in the middle. Germline CDR1 and CDR2: MNHEY and SVGAGI. The CDR3 is 15 residues long. Antigen-specific CD4+ T cells were expanded with viral peptide pools in the ViraFEST assay before sequencing. It was after more than nine days of culture that CD4+ T cells were isolated. This person's SARS-CoV-2 infection, confirmed by PCR, occurred between March and December 2020. This clone was seen ten or more times. Its antigen is still unknown.

The TCR comes from a human donor who had a prior SARS-CoV-2 infection. The chain combines TRBV6-5 with TRBJ2-1; a weak D match, TRBD2 (6 bases). The sequenced sample was CD4+ T cells from PBMCs cultured with SARS-CoV-2 spike peptides, obtained before COVID-19 vaccination. CDR3 DNA: TGTGCCAGCAGTTTAGTGCAAGGTAGCGGCAATGAGCAGTTCTTC. Protein sequence: CASSLVQGSGNEQFF.